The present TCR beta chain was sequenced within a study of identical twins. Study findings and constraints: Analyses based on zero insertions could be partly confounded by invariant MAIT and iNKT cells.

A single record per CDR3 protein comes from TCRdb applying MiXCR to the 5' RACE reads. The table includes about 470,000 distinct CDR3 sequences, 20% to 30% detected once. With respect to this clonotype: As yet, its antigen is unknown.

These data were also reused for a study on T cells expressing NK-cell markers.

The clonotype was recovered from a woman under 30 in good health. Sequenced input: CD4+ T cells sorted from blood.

CDR3 sequence reads: CASSLTAVNTGELFF. In nucleotides, the CDR3 is TGTGCCAGCAGCTTAACCGCAGTTAACACCGGGGAGCTGTTTTTT. This chain links TRBV7-9 with TRBJ2-2; D is ambiguous. The CDR3 runs to 15 residues. The germline V and J ends were trimmed by 2 bases and 2 bases, with 9 bases remaining between them. Germline assignment: CDR1 SEHNR and CDR2 FQNEAQ (reference sequence).